The clone carrying this TCR beta chain was seen a single time. The antigen remains unidentified. Trimming pared 2 bases from V and 4 bases from J, leaving 8 bases between. CDR1 and CDR2 (germline): SGHTA, FQGTGA. CDR3 length: 13 amino acids. The data are from a study of shared clonotypes between healthy human individuals. Broader study findings: Sharing across several donors was seen in 4% to 6.5% of naive CD4 clonotypes.

An even split of each subset's genomic DNA across several immunoSEQ plates was performed. Data came from immunoSEQ multiplex PCR; TCRdb stores just in-frame clones and leaves some out. The sample includes over a million clones, 78% of them seen just once. Adult Caucasians living in Nashville, Tennessee made up all of the donors. The sequenced sample was memory CD4+ T cells from PBMCs. Stated subset: CD45RA-negative fraction. This sequence joins TRBV7-3 and TRBJ1-1; D gene ambiguous. The sequence was obtained from a man aged 18 to 30 in good health. Some clones in this sample may be carry-over from other donors' samples. CDR3 protein: CASSLQVGTEAFF. CDR3 in DNA: TGTGCCAGCAGCTTACAGGTTGGCACTGAAGCTTTCTTT.